The clone carrying this TCR beta chain was recorded at least ten times. Its matching antigen is unknown. The data originate from a study of early T cells in non-severe SARS-CoV-2 infection. Study-wide background: Investigators sequenced bulk RNA drawn from unsorted whole blood, and chains remained unpaired.

CDR3 length: 14 amino acids. The germline gives CDR1 DFQATT, CDR2 SNEGSKA (reference sequence). V was clipped by 1 base and J by 2 bases; unmatched bases: 3. General study points: VDJdb matches were skewed toward anti-spike CD8 T cell responses.

Researchers tagged individual cDNA molecules with unique molecular identifiers. MiXCR, applied by TCRdb to the 5' RACE reads, yields one record per CDR3 protein. The data show about 97,000 distinct CDR3 sequences, roughly 11% seen once. The sequencing here drew on whole blood, taken at baseline. The sequence derives from an adult who was a healthcare worker with PCR-confirmed SARS-CoV-2 infection or an uninfected control (not recorded which). This chain joins TRBV20-1 and TRBJ2-5; 8 nucleotides align to TRBD2. CDR3 sequence: CSARAGGDQETQYF. The DNA for the CDR3 is TGCAGTGCTAGAGCGGGAGGGGATCAAGAGACCCAGTACTTC.